These 17 T cell receptor beta chains were all obtained from the same sample, sequenced in a study of blood T cells in healthy people across ages. It was with a sample-barcoded 5' primer and a J-beta primer mix that a second PCR of about 6 to 12 cycles was run. MiXCR was run by TCRdb on the 5' RACE reads, yielding one entry per CDR3 protein. The data contain about 1.5 million distinct CDR3 sequences, 35% to 45% of them seen just once; the ten biggest clones take up 4%. Sequenced material: blood. These receptors were taken from a woman between 18 and 30 years old in good health.

CDR3 nucleotides: TGTGCCAGCAGTGAAGTTTGGGCAGGAGTCTATAATTCACCCCTCCACTTT. It encodes CASSEVWAGVYNSPLHF. The rearrangement joins TRBV6-1 to TRBJ1-6; D gene ambiguous. The V and J ends lost 1 base and 3 bases respectively, with 13 bases between them. The CDR3 is 17 residues long. Germline V lookup: CDR1 MNHNS, CDR2 SASEGT.

This clonotype was observed a handful of times. In DNA, the CDR3 is TGTGCCAGCAGCCAATTACAGGGGAGGGGTTCTGAAGCTTTCTTT. This translates into CASSQLQGRGSEAFF. The chain is built from TRBV2 and TRBJ1-1, with 7 bases fitting TRBD1. The V segment lost 6 bases and the J segment 6 bases; nucleotides outside the gene matches: 13. The CDR3 runs to 15 residues. Germline V gene sequence: CDR1 SNHLY, CDR2 FYNNEI.

The chain employs TRBV30 and TRBJ2-3; a possible D gene is TRBD2 (6 bases). The CDR3 spans 11 residues. Deletions cut 0 bases from V and 10 bases from J, with 8 bases between. In germline, CDR1 is GTSNPN, CDR2 SVGIG (reference sequence). The CDR3 sequence: CAWSVLASQYF. In nucleotides, the CDR3 is TGTGCCTGGAGTGTACTAGCCTCGCAGTATTTT.

The chain's CDR3 is CASSQDMYNEQFF. The CDR3 coding sequence is TGTGCCAGCAGCCAAGATATGTACAATGAGCAGTTCTTC. This chain connects TRBV7-9 to TRBJ2-1; D is undetermined. Germline CDR1 and CDR2: SEHNR and FQNEAQ (reference sequence). V was clipped by 5 bases and J by 4 bases, with 9 bases between them. The CDR3 runs to 13 residues.

This chain uses TRBV30 with TRBJ2-3; TRBD1 matches 10 bases. This CDR3 contains 14 residues. Germline assignment: CDR1 GTSNPN and CDR2 SVGIG (reference sequence). Trimming at V came to 3 bases and at J to 3 bases, leaving 3 bases not matched to a gene. The CDR3 spells CAWRVGQGTDTQYF. CDR3 DNA: TGTGCCTGGAGGGTGGGACAGGGGACAGATACGCAGTATTTT.

There are a few counts of this clonotype. CDR3 sequence (DNA): TGTGCCACCAGCAGGCAGATCAATCAGCCCCAGCATTTT. Amino acid sequence: CATSRQINQPQHF. The V and J genes are TRBV15 and TRBJ1-5; D unresolved. The CDR3 runs 13 residues. From germline, CDR1 is LNHNV and CDR2 YYDKDF (reference sequence). V was trimmed by 3 bases and J by 3 bases, leaving 6 bases between them. The whole variable domain, remainder taken from reference TRBV15 and TRBJ1-5, is DAMVIQNPRYQVTQFGKPVTLSCSQTLNHNVMYWYQQKSSQAPKLLFHYYDKDFNNEADTPDNFQSRRPNTSFCFLDIRSPGLGDTAMYLCATSRQINQPQHFGDGTRLSIL.

The chain recombines TRBV24-1 with TRBJ2-1; D not resolved. From germline, CDR1 is KGHDR and CDR2 SFDVKD. V was shortened by 2 bases and J by 10 bases, with 8 bases between the two germline ends. The CDR3 is made up of 12 amino acids. In nucleotides, the CDR3 is TGTGCCACCAGTGATTCTGGATACGAGCAGTTCTTC. Residues: CATSDSGYEQFF.

The chain employs TRBV27 and TRBJ2-1; D gene unclear. CDR1 and CDR2 from the germline V gene are MNHEY and SMNVEV (reference sequence). V lost 3 bases and J 7 bases, leaving 10 bases between the germline ends. CDR3 length equals 13 residues. The CDR3 DNA reads as TGTGCCAGCAGTTTCCGGGCGAGAAATGAGCAGTTCTTC. It encodes CASSFRARNEQFF.

This chain joins TRBV13 and TRBJ2-7; D may be TRBD2 (6 bases). Trimming cost V 3 bases and J 4 bases, with 13 bases left between them. CDR3 length: 14 amino acids. The germline CDR1 and CDR2 sequences are PRHDT and FYEKMQ (reference sequence). CDR3 residues: CASSLGPSVYEQYF. In DNA, the CDR3 is TGTGCCAGCAGCTTGGGCCCTAGCGTATACGAGCAGTACTTC.

The chain is built from TRBV3-1 and TRBJ1-1; D uncertain. Germline CDR1 and CDR2: LGHDT and YNNKEL (reference sequence). The CDR3 consists of 13 residues. The germline V and J ends were trimmed by 1 base and 2 bases, with 5 bases remaining between them. CDR3 in amino acids: CASSQAINTEAFF. The DNA for the CDR3 is TGTGCCAGCAGCCAAGCGATCAACACTGAAGCTTTCTTT.

The J gene is TRBJ2-5, the V gene TRBV4-2; 10 nucleotides line up with TRBD1. Near its end, the DNA agrees better with TRBJ2-7, so the J call may be wrong. The CDR3 has 16 amino acids. Per the germline V gene, CDR1 is LGHNA and CDR2 is YNFKEQ. The CDR3 is CASSQFWDRGPYEQYF. Here the CDR3 DNA reads TGTGCCAGCAGCCAATTCTGGGACAGGGGACCCTACGAGCAGTACTTC.

This clonotype was counted only a few times. V gene TRBV4-1 combines with J gene TRBJ2-5, with D perhaps TRBD1 or TRBD2 (5 bases each). V lost 2 bases and J 1 base, leaving 14 bases between the germline ends. The CDR3 contains 16 residues. The germline gives CDR1 MGHRA, CDR2 YSYEKL. The CDR3 DNA reads as TGCGCCAGCAGCCAACCGGGACGGACGATCCAAGAGACCCAGTACTTC. Translating gives CASSQPGRTIQETQYF.

This clonotype was found a few times. The gene calls are TRBV6-5 and TRBJ2-5, with 7 bases aligning to TRBD2. CDR3 length equals 15 residues. Germline assignment: CDR1 MNHEY and CDR2 SVGAGI. After removal of 5 bases from V and 5 bases from J, the junction contained 11 bases not matched to a gene. The CDR3 loop is CASSPSGRTGETQYF. The CDR3 bases are TGTGCCAGCAGTCCTAGCGGCCGTACCGGTGAGACCCAGTACTTC.

This rearrangement joins TRBV12-3 or TRBV12-4 to TRBJ1-1; D is perhaps TRBD1 (6 bases). The V end was cut by 4 bases, the J end by 11 bases, with 11 bases between. This CDR3 region has 11 residues. The DNA of the CDR3 is TGTGCCAGCAGTTGGGGGCTGGATGCTTTCTTT. Translation: CASSWGLDAFF.

The CDR3 coding sequence is TGTGCCAGCAGCCACCCGGATGGGGTTTACAATGAGCAGTTCTTC. It translates to CASSHPDGVYNEQFF. The V gene is TRBV14, the J gene TRBJ2-1; D gene unclear. This CDR3 contains 15 residues. Germline values: CDR1 SGHDN, CDR2 FVKESK. Between the trimmed V and J ends, which lost 3 bases and 4 bases, there was a span of 13 bases. The full variable domain, with the rest looked up from reference TRBV14 and TRBJ2-1, is EAGVTQFPSHSVIEKGQTVTLRCDPISGHDNLYWYRRVMGKEIKFLLHFVKESKQDESGMPNNRFLAERTGGTYSTLKVQPAELEDSGVYFCASSHPDGVYNEQFFGPGTRLTVL.

The V call is TRBV29-1, the J call TRBJ2-7; D gene unclear. The V end lost 7 bases, the J end lost 3 bases, and 16 bases lay between the germline ends. CDR1 and CDR2 from the germline V gene are SQVTM and ANQGSEA. The CDR3 runs to 13 residues. The CDR3 DNA is TGCAGCGCCGCAGAGCCAGGCGGCTACGAGCAGTACTTC. As protein: CSAAEPGGYEQYF.

The sample holds one count of this clonotype. This chain joins TRBV20-1 and TRBJ2-1; D might be TRBD2 (5 bases). The J call is uncertain, as TRBJ2-7 better fits the DNA end. Germline loops: CDR1 DFQATT, CDR2 SNEGSKA (reference sequence). The CDR3 extends over 14 amino acids. The CDR3 coding sequence is TGCAGTGCTAGACAGCGGCACTCCTACAATGAGCAGTACTTC. It yields the protein CSARQRHSYNEQYF.